One and the same sample provided the 2 T cell receptor beta chains below, sequenced in a study of blood T cell repertoires in COVID-19. Clones were sequenced by immunoSEQ multiplex PCR, and TCRdb holds only the in-frame ones, with some missing. The sample records 310,000 or so clones, roughly 85% being singletons. The material sequenced was PBMCs or T cells enriched from blood (not recorded which). These receptors came from a woman in her 30s who had recovered from COVID-19.

The rearrangement joins TRBV27 to TRBJ2-7; TRBD1 matches 10 bases. Germline V gene data show CDR1 as MNHEY and CDR2 as SMNVEV (reference sequence). Trimming removed 5 bases from V and 3 bases from J; junction bases left unmatched: 7. The CDR3 is made up of 15 amino acids. In DNA, the CDR3 is TGTGCCAGCAGTCCCGGGACAGGGGACATCTACGAGCAGTACTTC. This gives the protein CASSPGTGDIYEQYF.

The rearrangement uses TRBV5-4 and TRBJ2-2; TRBD2 matches at 7 bases. The CDR3 contains 16 residues. Germline CDR1 reads SGHNT; CDR2 reads YYREEE (reference sequence). Trimming removed 4 bases from V and 6 bases from J; junction bases left unmatched: 12. CDR3 DNA: TGTGCCAGCAGCCGTGCTATGGGAGGGTCAGCCGGGGAGCTGTTTTTT. Amino acid sequence: CASSRAMGGSAGELFF.